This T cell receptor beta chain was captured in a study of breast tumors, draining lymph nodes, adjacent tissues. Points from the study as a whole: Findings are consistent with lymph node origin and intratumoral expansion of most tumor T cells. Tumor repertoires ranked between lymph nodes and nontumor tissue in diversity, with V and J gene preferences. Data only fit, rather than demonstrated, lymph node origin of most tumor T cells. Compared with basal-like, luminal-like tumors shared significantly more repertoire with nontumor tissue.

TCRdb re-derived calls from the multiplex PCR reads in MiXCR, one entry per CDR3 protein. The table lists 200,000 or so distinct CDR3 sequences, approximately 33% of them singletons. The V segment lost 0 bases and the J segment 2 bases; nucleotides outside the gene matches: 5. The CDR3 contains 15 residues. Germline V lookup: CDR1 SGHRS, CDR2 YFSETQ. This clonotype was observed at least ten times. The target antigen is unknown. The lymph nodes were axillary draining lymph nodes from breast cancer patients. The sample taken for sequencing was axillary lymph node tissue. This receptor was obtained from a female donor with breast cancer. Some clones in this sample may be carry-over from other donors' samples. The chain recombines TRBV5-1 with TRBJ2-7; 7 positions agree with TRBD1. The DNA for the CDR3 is TGCGCCAGCAGCTTGGAGGGGGCCTCCACCTACGAGCAGTACTTC. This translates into CASSLEGASTYEQYF.